Listed below are T cell receptor beta chains from one sample, sequenced in a study of blood T cell repertoires in COVID-19. Libraries were prepared by immunoSEQ multiplex PCR; TCRdb keeps only in-frame clonotypes and omits some of them. The data contain more than 300,000 clones, about nine tenths of them seen just once; the ten biggest clones take up less than 11%. Sequencing was carried out using PBMCs or T cells enriched from blood (not recorded which). The receptors here all came from a woman between 18 and 29 years old who had recovered from COVID-19. Each CDR3 is given with its conserved first and last residue. D genes are given only for firm matches. Clone size is given for some rows only: seen once, a few or many times, or a class if the clone is expanded.

>TRBJ2-2|NA|TRBD2|TRBV19
CASSLGLAGHTGELFF
TGTGCCAGTAGTTTGGGGCTAGCGGGACACACCGGGGAGCTGTTTTTT
>TRBJ1-1|few|NA|TRBV30
CALEMGGDTEAFF
TGTGCCTTGGAGATGGGAGGAGACACTGAAGCTTTCTTT
>TRBJ1-3|NA|NA|TRBV10-3
CANSDRLSGNTIYF
TGTGCCAACTCCGACAGGCTTTCTGGAAACACCATATATTTT
>TRBJ2-3|NA|TRBD2|TRBV19
CASSPTVSGAGAFTDTQYF
TGTGCCAGTAGCCCGACAGTCTCGGGAGCGGGGGCCTTCACAGATACGCAGTATTTT
>TRBJ1-6|NA|NA|TRBV12-3/TRBV12-4
CASSLRPNSPLHF
TGTGCCAGCAGTTTGCGGCCTAATTCACCCCTCCACTTT
>TRBJ2-6|NA|NA|TRBV2
CASSPRGSGANVLTF
TGTGCCAGCAGCCCACGGGGATCTGGGGCCAACGTCCTGACTTTC
>TRBJ2-7|NA|NA|TRBV4-1
CASSQVTGSSYEQYF
TGCGCCAGCAGCCAAGTTACAGGGAGCTCCTACGAGCAGTACTTC
>TRBJ1-2|NA|NA|TRBV19
CASSISAPGGYTF
TGTGCCAGTAGTATATCAGCCCCGGGAGGCTACACCTTC
>TRBJ1-1|once|TRBD1|TRBV5-4
CASSFWTGGKDTEAFF
TGTGCCAGCAGCTTTTGGACAGGGGGCAAAGACACTGAAGCTTTCTTT
>TRBJ2-6|NA|NA|TRBV7-9
CASSLAPAGLSGANVLTF
TGTGCCAGCAGCTTAGCGCCAGCGGGCTTATCTGGGGCCAACGTCCTGACTTTC
>TRBJ1-1|NA|NA|TRBV18
CASSPGSPNTEAFF
TGTGCCAGCTCACCGGGGAGTCCGAACACTGAAGCTTTCTTT
>TRBJ1-4|NA|TRBD1|TRBV4-1
CASSLLTYMGRGLEKLFF
TGCGCCAGCAGCCTCCTCACCTATATGGGCAGGGGGCTTGAAAAACTGTTTTTT
>TRBJ1-4|NA|TRBD1|TRBV7-9
CASSLGTGGNEKLFF
TGTGCCAGCAGCCTTGGGACAGGTGGTAATGAAAAACTGTTTTTT
>TRBJ1-3|NA|NA|TRBV9
CASSVGTVSGNTIYF
TGTGCCAGCAGCGTAGGGACAGTCTCTGGAAACACCATATATTTT
>TRBJ1-3|NA|TRBD1|TRBV28
CASSSTHTGGENTIYF
TGTGCCAGCAGTTCTACCCATACAGGGGGAGAAAACACCATATATTTT
>TRBJ2-7|many|TRBD1|TRBV12-3/TRBV12-4
CASSTRGLGEQYF
TGTGCCAGCAGCACCAGGGGGCTAGGCGAGCAGTACTTC
>TRBJ2-1|NA|TRBD2|TRBV9
CASSAPPGGLNEQFF
TGTGCCAGCAGCGCCCCCCCGGGGGGGCTGAATGAGCAGTTCTTC
>TRBJ1-2|once|NA|TRBV4-1
CASSQGSRANGYTF
TGCGCCAGCAGCCAAGGGTCGCGGGCGAATGGCTACACCTTC
>TRBJ2-7|NA|NA|TRBV6-5
CASRFQEDYEQYF
TGTGCCAGCAGATTCCAGGAGGACTACGAGCAGTACTTC
>TRBJ2-1|NA|NA|TRBV29-1
CSVAREFGPYNEQFF
TGCAGCGTTGCAAGGGAGTTCGGTCCTTACAATGAGCAGTTCTTC
>TRBJ1-1|NA|TRBD1|TRBV15
CATSTGGGTEAFF
TGTGCCACCAGCACAGGGGGAGGCACTGAAGCTTTCTTT
>TRBJ1-1|NA|NA|TRBV20-1
CSAQRGTEAFF
TGCAGTGCTCAGAGGGGGACTGAAGCTTTCTTT
>TRBJ1-5|few|TRBD1|TRBV25-1
CASSDFDRGRGQPQHF
TGTGCCAGCAGTGACTTCGACAGGGGTCGGGGTCAGCCCCAGCATTTT
>TRBJ2-4|NA|NA|TRBV27
CASSFLTGAKNIQYF
TGTGCCAGCAGTTTTCTTACAGGGGCCAAAAACATTCAGTACTTC
>TRBJ1-6|NA|NA|TRBV2
CATKPAGIFSPLHF
TGTGCCACCAAACCGGCAGGGATCTTTTCACCCCTCCACTTT
>TRBJ2-1|NA|TRBD2|TRBV7-8
CASSRPGLAINEQFF
TGTGCCAGCAGCCGCCCGGGACTAGCGATAAATGAGCAGTTCTTC
>TRBJ2-7|NA|TRBD2|TRBV19
CASSSQREGHYEQYF
TGTGCCAGTAGTTCTCAGCGGGAGGGCCACTACGAGCAGTACTTC
>TRBJ1-5|NA|NA|TRBV30
CAWSVNTLSDSNQPQHF
TGTGCCTGGAGTGTGAACACCCTTAGCGATAGCAATCAGCCCCAGCATTTT
>TRBJ1-1|NA|NA|TRBV30
CAWSTGGPEAFF
TGTGCCTGGAGTACGGGGGGTCCTGAAGCTTTCTTT
>TRBJ2-4|NA|NA|TRBV5-1
CASSLAGSVGIQYF
TGCGCCAGCAGCTTGGCAGGGTCGGTAGGAATTCAGTACTTC
>TRBJ1-1|NA|NA|TRBV25-1
CASSSPAGRGTEAFF
TGTGCCAGCAGTTCGCCGGCCGGTCGGGGCACTGAAGCTTTCTTT
>TRBJ2-7|NA|TRBD1|TRBV18
CASSPTGQGNNEQYF
TGTGCCAGCTCACCTACGGGACAGGGAAACAACGAGCAGTACTTC
>TRBJ1-1|NA|TRBD1|TRBV29-1
CSVEGTGKNTEAFF
TGCAGCGTTGAGGGGACAGGGAAGAACACTGAAGCTTTCTTT
>TRBJ1-1|NA|NA|TRBV11-2
CASSLLSATEAFF
TGTGCCAGCAGCTTACTGAGCGCCACTGAAGCTTTCTTT
>TRBJ2-6|few|NA|TRBV4-2
CASSPAGGSGANVLTF
TGTGCCAGCAGCCCCGCGGGTGGCTCTGGGGCCAACGTCCTGACTTTC
>TRBJ2-7|NA|TRBD2|TRBV28
CASGRGSYEQYF
TGTGCCTCGGGGAGGGGCTCCTACGAGCAGTACTTC
>TRBJ2-7|few|TRBD2|TRBV6-1
CASSELAGGTSSYEQYF
TGTGCCAGCAGTGAACTAGCGGGAGGAACTAGCTCCTACGAGCAGTACTTC
>TRBJ2-7|NA|TRBD2|TRBV18
CASSDGGEREQYF
TGTGCCAGCTCGGATGGGGGGGAGAGAGAGCAGTACTTC
>TRBJ2-3|NA|NA|TRBV5-1
CASSSQWGDEGTQYF
TGCGCCAGCAGCTCGCAATGGGGAGACGAGGGTACGCAGTATTTT
>TRBJ2-6|NA|NA|TRBV28
CASSLQGTNVLTF
TGTGCCAGCAGTTTACAGGGTACCAACGTCCTGACTTTC
>TRBJ2-5|NA|TRBD2|TRBV7-9
CASSSGTSGRTQYF
TGTGCCAGCAGCTCCGGGACTAGCGGGAGGACCCAGTACTTC
>TRBJ2-7|NA|TRBD2|TRBV15
CATSAGTSGNTYEQYF
TGTGCCACCAGTGCCGGGACTAGCGGGAACACCTACGAGCAGTACTTC
>TRBJ1-3|few|NA|TRBV7-2
CASSGGTPGNTIYF
TGTGCCAGCAGCGGCGGGACGCCTGGAAACACCATATATTTT
>TRBJ1-4|few|NA|TRBV2
CASSEQGMNEKLFF
TGTGCCAGCAGTGAACAGGGGATGAATGAAAAACTGTTTTTT
>TRBJ2-1|NA|TRBD2|TRBV11-2
CASSYPGLAGEWDREQFF
TGTGCCAGCAGCTACCCGGGACTAGCGGGAGAGTGGGACCGTGAGCAGTTCTTC
>TRBJ1-2|NA|TRBD1|TRBV4-1
CASSPRTGGDGYTF
TGCGCCAGCAGCCCGAGGACAGGGGGCGACGGCTACACCTTC
>TRBJ1-2|NA|NA|TRBV5-1
CASSPTGLGDGYTF
TGCGCCAGCAGCCCCACAGGGTTAGGGGATGGCTACACCTTC
>TRBJ1-2|NA|NA|TRBV10-3
CAISYRDNYGYTF
TGTGCCATCAGTTACAGGGATAACTATGGCTACACCTTC
>TRBJ2-3|once|TRBD2|TRBV7-3
CASSPRLAGGTDTQYF
TGTGCCAGCAGCCCCCGACTAGCGGGAGGTACAGATACGCAGTATTTT
>TRBJ1-1|NA|NA|TRBV11-2
CASSPGVYTEAFF
TGTGCCAGCAGCCCGGGTGTTTACACTGAAGCTTTCTTT
>TRBJ2-1|NA|NA|TRBV10-3
CAISERSSYNEQFF
TGTGCCATCAGTGAGCGGAGCTCCTACAATGAGCAGTTCTTC
>TRBJ2-7|NA|TRBD1|TRBV10-3
CAIRGTEAYEQYF
TGTGCCATCAGAGGGACAGAAGCGTACGAGCAGTACTTC
>TRBJ2-3|NA|NA|TRBV5-1
CASSSGQSDTQYF
TGCGCCAGCAGCTCCGGACAGTCAGATACGCAGTATTTT